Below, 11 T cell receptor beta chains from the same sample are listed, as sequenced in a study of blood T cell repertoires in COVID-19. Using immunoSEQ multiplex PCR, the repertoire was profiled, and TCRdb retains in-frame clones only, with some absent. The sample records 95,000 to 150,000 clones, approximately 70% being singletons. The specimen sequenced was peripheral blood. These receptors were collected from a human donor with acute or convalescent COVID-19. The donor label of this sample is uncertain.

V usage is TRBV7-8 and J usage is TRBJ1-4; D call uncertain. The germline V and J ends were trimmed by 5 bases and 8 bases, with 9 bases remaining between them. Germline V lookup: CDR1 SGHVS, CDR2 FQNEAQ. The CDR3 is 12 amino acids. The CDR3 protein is CASSPTTEKLFF. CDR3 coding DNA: TGTGCCAGCAGCCCTACCACGGAAAAACTGTTTTTT.

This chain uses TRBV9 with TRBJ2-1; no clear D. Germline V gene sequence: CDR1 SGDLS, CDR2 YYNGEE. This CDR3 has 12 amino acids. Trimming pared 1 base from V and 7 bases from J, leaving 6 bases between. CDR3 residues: CASSVQANEQFF. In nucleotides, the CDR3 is TGTGCCAGCAGCGTACAAGCGAATGAGCAGTTCTTC.

CDR3 region: CASTTSGTSGGDEQFF. In nucleotides, the CDR3 is TGCGCCAGTACGACCTCCGGGACTAGCGGGGGGGATGAGCAGTTCTTC. The genes are TRBV5-1 and TRBJ2-1, with TRBD2 matching over 16 bases. The V and J ends lost 8 bases and 8 bases, in that order; junction bases with no gene match: 10. The CDR3 length is 16 residues. The V gene's germline CDR1 is SGHRS and CDR2 YFSETQ.

The CDR3 bases are TGTGCCAGCAGTCCTACAGGGGCGGGTACGCAGTATTTT. This codes for CASSPTGAGTQYF. The rearrangement links TRBV6-5 to TRBJ2-3, with 7 bases lining up with TRBD1. This CDR3 has 13 residues. CDR1 MNHEY and CDR2 SVGAGI come from the germline V gene. The J segment lost 8 bases and the V segment lost 5 bases, leaving 7 bases of the junction unmatched.

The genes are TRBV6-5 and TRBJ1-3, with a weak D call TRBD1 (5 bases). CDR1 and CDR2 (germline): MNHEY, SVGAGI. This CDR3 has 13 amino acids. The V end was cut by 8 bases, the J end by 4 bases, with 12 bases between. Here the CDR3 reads CASRYRSGNTIYF. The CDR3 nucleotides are TGTGCCAGCCGGTACAGGTCCGGAAACACCATATATTTT.

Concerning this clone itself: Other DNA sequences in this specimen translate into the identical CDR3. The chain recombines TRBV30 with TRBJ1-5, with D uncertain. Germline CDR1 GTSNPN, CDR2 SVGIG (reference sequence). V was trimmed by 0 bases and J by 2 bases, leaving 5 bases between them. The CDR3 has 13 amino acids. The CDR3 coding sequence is TGTGCCTGGAGTGTACGAGGCAATCAGCCCCAGCATTTT. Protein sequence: CAWSVRGNQPQHF.

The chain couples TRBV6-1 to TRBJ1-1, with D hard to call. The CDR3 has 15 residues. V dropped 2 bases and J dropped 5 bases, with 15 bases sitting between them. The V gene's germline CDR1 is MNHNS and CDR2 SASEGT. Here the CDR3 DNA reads TGTGCCAGCAGTGAATTGTTAGGGCCGGGGACTGAAGCTTTCTTT. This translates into CASSELLGPGTEAFF.

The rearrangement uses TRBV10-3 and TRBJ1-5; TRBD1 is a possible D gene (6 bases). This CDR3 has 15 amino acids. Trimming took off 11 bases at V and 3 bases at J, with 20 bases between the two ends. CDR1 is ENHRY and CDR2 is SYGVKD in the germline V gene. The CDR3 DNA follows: TGTGCCTCATCAGGGGCAGGACATAACAATCAGCCCCAGCATTTT. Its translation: CASSGAGHNNQPQHF.

The CDR3 sequence is CASRPHGGDSYEQYV. CDR3 nucleotides: TGTGCCAGCAGACCTCACGGGGGAGACTCCTACGAGCAGTACGTC. The rearrangement joins TRBV6-6 to TRBJ2-7; D might be TRBD2 (6 bases). CDR3 size: 15 residues. V gave up 6 bases and J gave up 0 bases, with 15 bases separating them. Germline loops: CDR1 MNHNY, CDR2 SVGAGI (reference sequence).

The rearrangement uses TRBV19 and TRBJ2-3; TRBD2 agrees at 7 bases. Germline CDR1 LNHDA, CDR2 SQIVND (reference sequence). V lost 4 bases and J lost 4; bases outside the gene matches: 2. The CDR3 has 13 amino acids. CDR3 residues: CASSNGLADTQYF. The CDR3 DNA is TGTGCCAGTAGTAACGGACTAGCAGATACGCAGTATTTT.

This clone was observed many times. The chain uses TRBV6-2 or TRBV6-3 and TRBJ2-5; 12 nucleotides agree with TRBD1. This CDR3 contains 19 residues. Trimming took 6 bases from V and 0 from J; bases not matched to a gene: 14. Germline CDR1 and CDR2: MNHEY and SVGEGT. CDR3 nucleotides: TGTGCCAGCAGATACCGGGGGGGACAGGGGGCCTTGGACCAAGAGACCCAGTACTTC. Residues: CASRYRGGQGALDQETQYF.